In its sample, the clone carrying this T cell receptor (beta chain) was seen once. The data stem from a study of blood T cell repertoires in COVID-19. In the authors' methods: Amplification of reference gene primers was used by the study to estimate nucleated cell counts. TCRdb's copy holds only in-frame clones and misses some; the assay was immunoSEQ multiplex PCR. That table is the source of V, J and clone size, and D and trimming were worked out from the DNA. Among fewer than 300,000 clones listed, around 87% were seen once. Germline CDR1 reads WSHSY; CDR2 reads SAAADI. The CDR3 has 13 amino acids. With 10 bases removed from V and 2 bases from J, the gap between germline ends came to 14 bases.

The origin of this receptor is a woman between 40 and 50 years old who had recovered from COVID-19. Sequenced material: peripheral blood. V and J are TRBV10-2 and TRBJ1-1, with a weak D call TRBD1 (6 bases). The CDR3 here is CATTRQVNTEAFF. The DNA for the CDR3 is TGCGCCACCACCCGACAGGTAAACACTGAAGCTTTCTTT.